This TCR beta chain derives from a study of breast tumors, draining lymph nodes, adjacent tissues. Study results and limitations: Findings are consistent with lymph node origin and intratumoral expansion of most tumor T cells.

This clonotype was observed many times. Its target is not known. TCRdb used MiXCR to reprocess the multiplex PCR reads, holding one entry per CDR3 protein. The sample contains some 150,000 distinct CDR3 sequences, around a third of which appear only once. The CDR3 length is 15 residues. Trimming left V 5 bases short and J 1 base short, with 12 bases between. The germline V gene has CDR1 SGHVS and CDR2 FNYEAQ. The lymph nodes were axillary draining lymph nodes from breast cancer patients. The sequenced sample consisted of axillary lymph node tissue. This sequence joins TRBV7-6 and TRBJ2-1, with D maybe TRBD2 (6 bases). The TCR sequence derives from a female donor with breast cancer. Some clones in this sample may be carry-over from other donors' samples. DNA for the CDR3: TGTGCCAGCAGCCCTTCGGCGGGGTCCTACAATGAGCAGTTCTTC. This gives the protein CASSPSAGSYNEQFF. The entire variable domain, with the rest obtained from reference TRBV7-6 and TRBJ2-1, is as follows: GAGVSQSPRYKVTKRGQDVALRCDPISGHVSLYWYRQALGQGPEFLTYFNYEAQQDKSGLPNDRFSAERPEGSISTLTIQRTEQRDSAMYRCASSPSAGSYNEQFFGPGTRLTVL.